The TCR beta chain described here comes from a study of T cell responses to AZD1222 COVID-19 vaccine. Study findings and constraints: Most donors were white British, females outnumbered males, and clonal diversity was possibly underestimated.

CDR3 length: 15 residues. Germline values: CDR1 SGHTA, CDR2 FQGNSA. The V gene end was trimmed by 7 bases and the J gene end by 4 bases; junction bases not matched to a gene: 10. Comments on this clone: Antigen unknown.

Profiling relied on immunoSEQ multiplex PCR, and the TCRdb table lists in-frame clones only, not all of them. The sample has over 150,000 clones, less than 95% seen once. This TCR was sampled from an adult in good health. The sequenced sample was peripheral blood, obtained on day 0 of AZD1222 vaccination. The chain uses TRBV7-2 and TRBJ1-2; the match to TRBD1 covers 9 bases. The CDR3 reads CASTLYRDRVYGYTF. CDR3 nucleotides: TGTGCCAGCACTCTTTACCGGGACAGGGTCTATGGCTACACCTTC.